Sequencing of this T cell receptor beta chain was carried out in a study of cytomegalovirus exposure and HLA in healthy donors. Overall study: Sequencing of 150 million to 200 million T cells in an earlier analysis found 100 million to 140 million unique TCR beta sequences.

V gave up 8 bases and J gave up 2 bases; unmatched junction bases: 4. Germline V gene sequence: CDR1 MNHNS, CDR2 SASEGT. The CDR3 is 13 residues long. Points from the study as a whole: In all likelihood, a cluster of highly shared sequence variants was a sequencing artifact. The classifier reportedly diagnosed cytomegalovirus status with high sensitivity and specificity. TCR beta V segments were, for the most part, productive about 90% or about 30% of the time in an earlier analysis.

PCR was performed using 60 Vbeta and 13 Jbeta primers. The table came from immunoSEQ multiplex PCR; TCRdb's copy has only in-frame clones and leaves some out. Here the sample spans about 210,000 clones, about 80% being singletons. This clone appeared many times. Its antigen is not known. Specimen: PBMCs. The chain joins TRBV6-1 to TRBJ2-7; 9 bases line up with TRBD2. This receptor was taken from a woman aged 45-65 years in good health and CMV-seropositive. CDR3 amino acids: CASGLAGAYEQYF. The CDR3 DNA reads as TGTGCCAGCGGTTTAGCGGGGGCCTACGAGCAGTACTTC.